This T cell receptor beta chain was documented in a study of T cells in Graves' hyperthyroidism and ophthalmopathy. Trimming cost V 2 bases and J 4 bases, with 21 bases left between them. The CDR3 length is 18 residues. Per the germline V gene, CDR1 is SGHNT and CDR2 is YYREEE (reference sequence). Amplification of TCR beta CDR3 regions used RNA as the template. HTBI primers were employed in a first-round RT-PCR of the TCR CDR3. TCRdb ran MiXCR on the multiplex PCR reads and lists one entry per CDR3 protein. Altogether roughly 660,000 distinct CDR3 sequences are present, approximately 15% being singletons, with the ten largest covering roughly a sixth.

Sequencing was carried out using blood. This sequence joins TRBV5-4 and TRBJ2-2; perhaps TRBD1 as D (6 bases). The sequence derives from a man aged 50-60 years with Graves' hyperthyroidism. This CDR3 reads CASSFGGYYRVGTGELFF. The CDR3 DNA reads as TGTGCCAGCAGCTTTGGGGGCTACTACAGGGTCGGCACCGGGGAGCTGTTTTTT.